Sequencing of this T cell receptor beta chain was carried out in a study of PD-L1 blockade in urothelial cancer. Time point indicated: pretreatment peripheral blood. Sequenced by immunoSEQ multiplex PCR; TCRdb stores in-frame clones only, minus some. This sample has 130,000 or so clones, with roughly 84% found just once. This receptor was taken from a man in his forties or fifties with urothelial cancer. The sequences come from PBMCs, collected around atezolizumab (anti-PD-L1) treatment.

This CDR3 is CASSDFSSAGGLIGTQYF. In DNA, the CDR3 is TGTGCCAGCAGTGATTTTTCCTCAGCGGGAGGGCTTATTGGGACCCAGTACTTC. The rearrangement uses TRBV25-1 and TRBJ2-5; 10 bases are shared with TRBD2. The CDR3 runs 18 residues. Germline V lookup: CDR1 MGHDK, CDR2 SYGVNS. Germline trimming cut 3 bases from V and 7 bases from J; bases unmatched to any gene: 17.